The sequence of this T cell receptor beta chain was determined in a study of blood T cell repertoires in COVID-19. Study-level background: Specimens from acute and convalescent COVID-19 originated in the United States, Italy and Spain. T cells, B-cell-depleted T cells, or PBMCs supplied cDNA or gDNA.

Recovered status in Cohort 3 required two negative PCRs, clearance, or symptom resolution. Repertoires were generated with immunoSEQ multiplex PCR, while TCRdb's copy carries only in-frame clones and drops some. The sample consists of approximately 230,000 clones, around 86% of them appearing once. CDR3 length equals 11 residues. CDR1 and CDR2 (germline): MRHNA, SNTAGT. V dropped 9 bases and J dropped 1 base, with 7 bases sitting between them. The sequence was obtained from a man between 40 and 49 years old who had recovered from COVID-19. The sample was PBMCs or T cells enriched from blood (not recorded which). V and J are TRBV6-4 and TRBJ2-7; D uncertain. The CDR3 DNA follows: TGTGCCAGTTCCTTTTCCTACGAGCAGTACTTC. This encodes CASSFSYEQYF.